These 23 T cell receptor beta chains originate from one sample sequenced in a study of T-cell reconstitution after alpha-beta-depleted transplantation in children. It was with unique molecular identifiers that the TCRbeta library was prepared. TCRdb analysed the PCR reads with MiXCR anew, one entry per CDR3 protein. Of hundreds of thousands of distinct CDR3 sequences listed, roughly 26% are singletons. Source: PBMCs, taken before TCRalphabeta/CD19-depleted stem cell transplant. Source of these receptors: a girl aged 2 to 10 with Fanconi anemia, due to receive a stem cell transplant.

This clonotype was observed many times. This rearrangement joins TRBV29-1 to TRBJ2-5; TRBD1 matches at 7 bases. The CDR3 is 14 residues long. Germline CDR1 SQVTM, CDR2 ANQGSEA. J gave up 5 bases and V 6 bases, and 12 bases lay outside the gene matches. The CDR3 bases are TGCAGCGTGTATGAGACAGGGCTTCGGGAGACCCAGTACTTC. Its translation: CSVYETGLRETQYF.

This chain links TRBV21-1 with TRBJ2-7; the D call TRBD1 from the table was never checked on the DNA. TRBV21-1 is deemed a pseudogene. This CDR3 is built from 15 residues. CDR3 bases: TGTGCCAGCAGCAAAGAGGAAGGTTGGGGGTACGAGCAGTACTTC. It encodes CASSKEEGWGYEQYF.

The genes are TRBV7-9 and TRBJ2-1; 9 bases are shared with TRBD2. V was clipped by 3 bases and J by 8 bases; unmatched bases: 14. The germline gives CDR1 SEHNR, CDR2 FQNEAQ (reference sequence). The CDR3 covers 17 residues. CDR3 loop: CASSLGLSAGGPYEQFF. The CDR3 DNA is TGTGCCAGCAGCTTGGGCCTTTCGGCGGGAGGGCCGTATGAGCAGTTCTTC.

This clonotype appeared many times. The CDR3 DNA sequence: TGCAGTGCTACGACTAGCGGGGACTACAATGAGCAGTTCTTC. Translated, it gives CSATTSGDYNEQFF. This chain joins TRBV20-1 and TRBJ2-1; 11 nucleotides match TRBD2. The CDR3 has 14 residues. Germline V gives CDR1 DFQATT, CDR2 SNEGSKA (reference sequence). V shed 4 bases and J 3 bases; nucleotides not matched to a gene: 2.

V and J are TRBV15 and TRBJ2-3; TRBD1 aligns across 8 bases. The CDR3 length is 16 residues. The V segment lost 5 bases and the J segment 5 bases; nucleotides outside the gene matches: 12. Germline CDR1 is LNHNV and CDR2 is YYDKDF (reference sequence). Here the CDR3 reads CATSGPRTGRIDTQYF. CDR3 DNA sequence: TGTGCCACCAGCGGCCCACGGACAGGGCGGATAGATACGCAGTATTTT.

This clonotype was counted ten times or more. For the CDR3, the DNA is TGCGCCAGCAGCTCGCTGACTAGTGGGTCCTACAATGAGCAGTTCTTC. It translates to CASSSLTSGSYNEQFF. The V gene is TRBV5-1, the J gene TRBJ2-1; D perhaps matches TRBD2 (6 bases). Trimming took off 3 bases at V and 1 base at J, with 14 bases between the two ends. The CDR3 has 16 amino acids. Germline CDR1 is SGHRS and CDR2 is YFSETQ. Filled out from reference TRBV5-1 and TRBJ2-1, the complete variable domain reads KAGVTQTPRYLIKTRGQQVTLSCSPISGHRSVSWYQQTPGQGLQFLFEYFSETQRNKGNFPGRFSGRQFSNSRSEMNVSTLELGDSALYLCASSSLTSGSYNEQFFGPGTRLTVL.

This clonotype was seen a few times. The CDR3 sequence is CASSPSSGYEQYF. CDR3 in DNA: TGTGCCAGCAGCCCCTCTTCCGGCTACGAGCAGTACTTC. The V call is TRBV9, the J call TRBJ2-7, with D unresolved. Germline V gene sequence: CDR1 SGDLS, CDR2 YYNGEE. V lost 4 bases and J lost 3, with 11 bases in between. The length of the CDR3 is 13 residues.

CDR3 nucleotides: TGTGCCAGCAGCTTATATTCCACAGGGGGGTCCATCAATGAGCAGTTCTTC. This gives the protein CASSLYSTGGSINEQFF. The chain is built from TRBV11-2 and TRBJ2-1, with 8 bases aligning to TRBD1. Germline CDR1 is SGHAT and CDR2 is FQNNGV. The ends lost 2 bases at V and 6 bases at J; junction bases unmatched: 12. The CDR3 loop spans 17 amino acids.

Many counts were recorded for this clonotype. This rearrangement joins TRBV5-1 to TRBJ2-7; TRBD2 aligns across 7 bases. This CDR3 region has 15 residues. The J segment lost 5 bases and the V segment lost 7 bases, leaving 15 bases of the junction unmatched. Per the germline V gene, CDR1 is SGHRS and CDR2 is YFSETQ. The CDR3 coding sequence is TGCGCCAGCGGCCGGGACGGCAGTACTAGCGACGAGCAGTACTTC. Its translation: CASGRDGSTSDEQYF.

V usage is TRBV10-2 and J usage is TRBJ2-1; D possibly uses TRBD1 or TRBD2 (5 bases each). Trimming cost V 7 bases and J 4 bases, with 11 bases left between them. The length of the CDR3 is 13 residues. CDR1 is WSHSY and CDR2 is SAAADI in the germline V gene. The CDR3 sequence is CASIGGGYNEQFF. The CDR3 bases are TGCGCCAGCATTGGTGGGGGATACAATGAGCAGTTCTTC.

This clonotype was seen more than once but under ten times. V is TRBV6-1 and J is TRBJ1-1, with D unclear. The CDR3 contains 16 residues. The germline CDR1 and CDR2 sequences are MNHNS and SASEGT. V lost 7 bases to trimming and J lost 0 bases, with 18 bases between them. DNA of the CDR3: TGTGCCAGCACCCCCAATTGGCTGGGGATGAACACTGAAGCTTTCTTT. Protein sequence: CASTPNWLGMNTEAFF.

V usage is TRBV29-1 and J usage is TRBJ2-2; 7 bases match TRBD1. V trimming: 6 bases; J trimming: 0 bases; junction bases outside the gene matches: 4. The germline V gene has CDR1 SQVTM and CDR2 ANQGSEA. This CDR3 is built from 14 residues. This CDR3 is CSVTGPANTGELFF. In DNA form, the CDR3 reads TGCAGCGTGACAGGGCCCGCGAACACCGGGGAGCTGTTTTTT.

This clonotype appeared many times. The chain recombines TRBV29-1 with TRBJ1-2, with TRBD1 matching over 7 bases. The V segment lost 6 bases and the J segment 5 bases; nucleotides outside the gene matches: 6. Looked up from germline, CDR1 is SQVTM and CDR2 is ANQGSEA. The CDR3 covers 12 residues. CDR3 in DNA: TGCAGCGTGATAGGACAGGCTTATGGCTACACCTTC. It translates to CSVIGQAYGYTF.

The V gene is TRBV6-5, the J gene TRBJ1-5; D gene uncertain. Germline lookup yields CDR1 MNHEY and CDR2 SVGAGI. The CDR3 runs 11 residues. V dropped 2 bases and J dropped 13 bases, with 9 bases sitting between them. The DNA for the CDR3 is TGTGCCAGCAGTTACGGTAACCCTCAGCATTTT. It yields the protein CASSYGNPQHF.

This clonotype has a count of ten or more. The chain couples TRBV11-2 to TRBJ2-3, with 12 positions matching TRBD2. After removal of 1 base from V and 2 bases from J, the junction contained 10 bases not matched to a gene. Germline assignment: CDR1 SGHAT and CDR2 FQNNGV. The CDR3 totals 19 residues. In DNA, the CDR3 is TGTGCCAGCAGCTTAGTACCCCTAGCGGGAGGGCTTAACACAGATACGCAGTATTTT. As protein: CASSLVPLAGGLNTDTQYF.

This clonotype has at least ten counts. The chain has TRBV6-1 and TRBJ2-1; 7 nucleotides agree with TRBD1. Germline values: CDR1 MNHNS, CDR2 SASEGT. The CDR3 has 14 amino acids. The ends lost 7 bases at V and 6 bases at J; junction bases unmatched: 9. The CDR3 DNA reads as TGTGCCAGCAATATTAGGGGGCGCTCCAATGAGCAGTTCTTC. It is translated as CASNIRGRSNEQFF.

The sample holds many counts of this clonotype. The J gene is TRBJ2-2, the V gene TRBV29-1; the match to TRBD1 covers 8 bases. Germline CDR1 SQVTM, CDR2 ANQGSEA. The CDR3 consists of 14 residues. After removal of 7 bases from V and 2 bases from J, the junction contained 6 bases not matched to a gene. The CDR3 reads CSADGTGNTGELFF. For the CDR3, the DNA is TGCAGCGCTGACGGGACAGGAAACACCGGGGAGCTGTTTTTT.

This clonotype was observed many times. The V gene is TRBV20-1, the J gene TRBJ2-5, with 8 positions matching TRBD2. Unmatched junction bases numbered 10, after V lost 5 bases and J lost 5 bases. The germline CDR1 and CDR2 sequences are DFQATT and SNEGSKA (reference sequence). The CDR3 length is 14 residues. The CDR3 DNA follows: TGCAGTGCTGGTAGCGGGATCCCGTCGGAGACCCAGTACTTC. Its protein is CSAGSGIPSETQYF.

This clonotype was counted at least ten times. The CDR3 DNA is TGTGCCAGCAGTTTATTAGGGGTCGAGCAGTACTTC. Residues: CASSLLGVEQYF. The V call is TRBV28, the J call TRBJ2-7, with D possibly being TRBD1 (5 bases). The germline gives CDR1 MDHEN, CDR2 SYDVKM. This CDR3 spans 12 amino acids. The V gene lost 1 base and the J gene lost 6 bases, with 7 bases spanning the gap.

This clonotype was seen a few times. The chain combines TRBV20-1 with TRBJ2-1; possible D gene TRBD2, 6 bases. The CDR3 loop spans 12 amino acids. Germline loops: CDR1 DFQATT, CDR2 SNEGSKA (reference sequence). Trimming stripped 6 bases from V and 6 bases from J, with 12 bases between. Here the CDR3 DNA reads TGCAGTGCCACCTATAGCGGCAATGAGCAGTTCTTC. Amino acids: CSATYSGNEQFF.

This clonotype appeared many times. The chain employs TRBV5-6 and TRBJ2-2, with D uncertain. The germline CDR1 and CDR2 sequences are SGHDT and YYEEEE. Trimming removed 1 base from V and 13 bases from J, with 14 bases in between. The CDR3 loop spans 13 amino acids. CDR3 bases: TGTGCCAGCAGCTTGATGGGCGGTTCAGGGCTGTTTTTT. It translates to CASSLMGGSGLFF.

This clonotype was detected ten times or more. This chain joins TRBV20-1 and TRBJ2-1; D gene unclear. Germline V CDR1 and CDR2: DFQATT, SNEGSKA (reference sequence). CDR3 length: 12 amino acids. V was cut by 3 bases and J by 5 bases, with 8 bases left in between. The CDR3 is CSASSENNEQFF. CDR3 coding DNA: TGCAGTGCTAGTTCAGAAAACAATGAGCAGTTCTTC.

CDR3 nucleotides: TGTGCCTGGAGCTCCTGGACAGAGGATCGCACAGATACGCAGTATTTT. Protein product: CAWSSWTEDRTDTQYF. The chain has TRBV30 and TRBJ2-3, with D tentatively TRBD1 (6 bases). Germline CDR1 is GTSNPN and CDR2 is SVGIG (reference sequence). V lost 3 bases to trimming and J lost 1 base, with 17 bases between them. The CDR3 is 16 amino acids. The variable domain in full, with the rest retrieved from reference TRBV30 and TRBJ2-3, is SQTIHQWPATLVQPVGSPLSLECTVEGTSNPNLYWYRQAAGRGLQLLFYSVGIGQISSEVPQNLSASRPQDRQFILSSKKLLLSDSGFYLCAWSSWTEDRTDTQYFGPGTRLTVL.